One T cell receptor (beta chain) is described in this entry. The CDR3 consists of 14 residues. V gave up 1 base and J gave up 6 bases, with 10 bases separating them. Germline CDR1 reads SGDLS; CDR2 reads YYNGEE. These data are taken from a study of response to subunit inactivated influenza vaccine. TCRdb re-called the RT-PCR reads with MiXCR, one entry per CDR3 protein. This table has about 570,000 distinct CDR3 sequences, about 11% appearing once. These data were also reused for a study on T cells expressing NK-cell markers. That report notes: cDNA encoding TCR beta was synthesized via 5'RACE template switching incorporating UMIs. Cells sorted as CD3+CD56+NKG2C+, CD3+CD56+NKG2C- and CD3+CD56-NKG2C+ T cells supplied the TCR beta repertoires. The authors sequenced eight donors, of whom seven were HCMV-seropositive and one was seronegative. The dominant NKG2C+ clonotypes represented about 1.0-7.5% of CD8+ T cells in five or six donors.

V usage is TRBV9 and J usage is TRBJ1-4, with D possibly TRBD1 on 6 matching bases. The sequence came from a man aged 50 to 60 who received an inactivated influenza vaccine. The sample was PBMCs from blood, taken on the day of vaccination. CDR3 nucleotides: TGTGCCAGCAGCGTATGGGGGGCCGATGAAAAACTGTTTTTT. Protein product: CASSVWGADEKLFF.